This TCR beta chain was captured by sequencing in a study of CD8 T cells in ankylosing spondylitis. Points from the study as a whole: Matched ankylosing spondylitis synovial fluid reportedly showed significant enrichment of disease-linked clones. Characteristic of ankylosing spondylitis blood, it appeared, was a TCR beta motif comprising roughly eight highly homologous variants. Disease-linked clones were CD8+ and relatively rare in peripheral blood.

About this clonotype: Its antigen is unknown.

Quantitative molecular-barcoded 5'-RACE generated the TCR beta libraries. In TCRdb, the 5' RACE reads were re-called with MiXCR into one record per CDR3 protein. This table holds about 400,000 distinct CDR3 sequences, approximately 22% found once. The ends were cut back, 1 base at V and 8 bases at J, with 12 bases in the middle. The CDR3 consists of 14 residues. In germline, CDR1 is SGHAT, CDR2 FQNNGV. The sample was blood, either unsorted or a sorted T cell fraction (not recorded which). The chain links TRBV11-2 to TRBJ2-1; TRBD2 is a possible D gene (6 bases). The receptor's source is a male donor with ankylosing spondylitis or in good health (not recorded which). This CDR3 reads CASSLVAGWYEQFF. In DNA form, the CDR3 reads TGTGCCAGCAGCTTAGTGGCGGGGTGGTATGAGCAGTTCTTC.